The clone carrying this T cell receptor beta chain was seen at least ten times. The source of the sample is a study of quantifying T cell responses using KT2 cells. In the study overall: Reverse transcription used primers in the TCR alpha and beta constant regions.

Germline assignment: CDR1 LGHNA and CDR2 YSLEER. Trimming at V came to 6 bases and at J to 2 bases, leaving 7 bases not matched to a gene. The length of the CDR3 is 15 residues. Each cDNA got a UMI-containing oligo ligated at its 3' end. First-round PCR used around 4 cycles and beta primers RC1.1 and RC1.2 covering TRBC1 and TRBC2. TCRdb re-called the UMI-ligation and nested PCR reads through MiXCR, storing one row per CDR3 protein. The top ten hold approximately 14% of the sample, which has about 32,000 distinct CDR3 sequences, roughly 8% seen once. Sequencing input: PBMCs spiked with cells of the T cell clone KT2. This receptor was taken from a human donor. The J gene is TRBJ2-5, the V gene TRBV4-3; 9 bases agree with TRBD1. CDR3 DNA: TGCGCCAGCAGTCGCCAAGGGACAGGGCAAGAGACCCAGTACTTC. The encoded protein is CASSRQGTGQETQYF.